This is a list of T cell receptor beta chains from one sample in a study of T cell changes during pregnancy in multiple sclerosis. The data were produced by immunoSEQ multiplex PCR, yet TCRdb's version contains in-frame clones alone and is incomplete. The table has tens of thousands of clones, approximately 90% seen once. The sequencing used CD8+ T cells from peripheral blood mononuclear cells, collected in the second trimester of pregnancy. The receptors here all came from a female donor with multiple sclerosis, enrolled in a pregnancy study. The CDR3 runs from the conserved cysteine through the conserved F or W. Each record gives: D gene, V gene, clone size, J gene, CDR3 protein, CDR3 DNA. D genes are given only for firm matches. The listing skips clone size in some rows; elsewhere it reads once, few, many or a size class.

D: TRBD2; V: TRBV12-5; size: -; J: TRBJ2-3; CDR3: CASALLAGAHF; DNA: TGTGCTAGTGCCCTATTGGCGGGAGCCCATTTT
D: TRBD2; V: TRBV10-3; size: few; J: TRBJ2-7; CDR3: CATTTSGRHSYEQYF; DNA: TGTGCCACTACGACTAGCGGGAGGCACTCCTACGAGCAGTACTTC
D: TRBD1; V: TRBV5-1; size: -; J: TRBJ1-2; CDR3: CASSLGTGSNYGYTF; DNA: TGCGCCAGCAGCCTTGGGACAGGGTCCAACTATGGCTACACCTTC
D: TRBD1; V: TRBV6-6; size: -; J: TRBJ2-3; CDR3: CASGDRADTQYF; DNA: TGTGCCAGCGGTGACAGGGCTGATACGCAGTATTTT
D: -; V: TRBV5-1; size: -; J: TRBJ2-3; CDR3: CASSSCPSSCTDTQYF; DNA: TGCGCCAGCAGCTCCTGTCCCTCTAGCTGCACAGATACGCAGTATTTT
D: -; V: TRBV4-3; size: few; J: TRBJ1-1; CDR3: CASSIKADGTAEAFF; DNA: TGCGCCAGCAGCATAAAGGCCGATGGTACAGCTGAAGCTTTCTTT
D: TRBD1; V: TRBV13; size: -; J: TRBJ2-1; CDR3: CASSVKGQGAGGQFF; DNA: TGTGCCAGCAGCGTAAAGGGACAGGGGGCGGGTGGGCAGTTCTTC
D: -; V: TRBV27; size: -; J: TRBJ2-1; CDR3: CASSLAPRGEQFF; DNA: TGTGCCAGCAGTTTAGCCCCACGGGGTGAGCAGTTCTTC
D: -; V: TRBV12-5; size: -; J: TRBJ1-2; CDR3: CASGLAWANYGYTF; DNA: TGTGCTAGTGGTTTGGCCTGGGCAAACTATGGCTACACCTTC
D: -; V: TRBV14; size: once; J: TRBJ2-2; CDR3: CASSLLVSPTGELFF; DNA: TGTGCCAGCAGCCTTCTAGTATCCCCCACCGGGGAGCTGTTTTTT
D: -; V: TRBV28; size: -; J: TRBJ1-2; CDR3: CASSWPGTSPYGYTF; DNA: TGTGCCAGCAGTTGGCCGGGGACATCGCCCTATGGCTACACCTTC